These 14 T cell receptor beta chains came from one sample sequenced in a study of T-cell reconstitution after alpha-beta-depleted transplantation in children listed by TCRdb under 2016. Receptor libraries were prepared by PCR. The listed sequencing device is Illumina HiSeq 2500. TCR library preparation used molecular barcoding, with unique molecular identifiers applied to normalize quantification of the TCRbeta repertoire. The raw public reads went through TCRdb reprocessing: fastp at Q25, MiXCR clone calling, in-frame beta chains kept. When rows share a CDR3 protein, they turn into one entry using the most common DNA and genes. Across this sample there are roughly 200,000 distinct CDR3 sequences, with approximately 15% seen only once. Under 15% of the sample goes to the ten largest clones. The input for sequencing was PBMCs from the stem cell graft donor, taken from the stem cell graft. The receptor set was obtained from a human donor who donated a stem cell graft to a child with acute lymphoblastic leukemia.

Comments on this clonotype: A much larger clone sits a single nucleotide away, making a read error possible. The V and J genes are TRBV20-1 and TRBJ2-4; a possible D gene is TRBD1 (5 bases). V dropped 0 bases and J dropped 12 bases, with 9 bases sitting between them. The CDR3 covers 11 residues. CDR1 and CDR2 (germline): DFQATT, SNEGSKA (reference sequence). The CDR3 DNA reads TGCAGTGCTAGAGAGGGGCACAGTCAGTACTTC. It specifies CSAREGHSQYF.

This CDR3 is CSARGGTADEQFF. The CDR3 nucleotides are TGCAGTGCTAGAGGCGGGACTGCAGATGAGCAGTTCTTC. The V and J genes are TRBV20-1 and TRBJ2-1, with D possibly being TRBD2 (6 bases). The CDR3 loop spans 13 amino acids. Germline loops: CDR1 DFQATT, CDR2 SNEGSKA (reference sequence). Between the trimmed V and J ends, which lost 1 base and 8 bases, there was a span of 12 bases.

This chain joins TRBV5-4 and TRBJ2-1, with 16 bases identical to TRBD2. This CDR3 comprises 19 residues. V dropped 3 bases and J dropped 5; count of bases not matched to a gene: 11. CDR1 is SGHNT, CDR2 YYREEE, per germline (reference sequence). The CDR3 loop is CASSSLGTSGRAPHNEQFF. The DNA for the CDR3 is TGTGCCAGCAGCTCCCTGGGGACTAGCGGGAGGGCCCCCCACAATGAGCAGTTCTTC.

Many counts were recorded for this clonotype. This chain joins TRBV27 and TRBJ1-5, with a weak D call TRBD1 (5 bases). CDR1 MNHEY and CDR2 SMNVEV come from the germline V gene (reference sequence). V was clipped by 3 bases and J by 6 bases, with 12 bases between them. CDR3 size: 14 residues. DNA of the CDR3: TGTGCCAGCAGTTTCCGGCAGGGAATTCAGCCCCAGCATTTT. This codes for CASSFRQGIQPQHF.

This clonotype has just a few counts. The chain recombines TRBV5-1 with TRBJ2-5; 10 bases are shared with TRBD2. CDR3 size: 16 residues. The germline V gene encodes CDR1 SGHRS and CDR2 YFSETQ. The ends lost 1 base at V and 5 bases at J; junction bases unmatched: 8. The CDR3, as DNA: TGCGCCAGCAGCTTGCGGACTAGCGGCCCCTGGGAGACCCAGTACTTC. It specifies CASSLRTSGPWETQYF.

This clonotype was seen at least ten times. This rearrangement joins TRBV30 to TRBJ1-4; D might be TRBD1 (5 bases). Germline CDR1 and CDR2: GTSNPN and SVGIG (reference sequence). The CDR3 covers 13 residues. Deletions cut 0 bases from V and 8 bases from J, with 10 bases between. The CDR3 DNA reads TGTGCCTGGAGTGTGGGGACCCGAGAAAAACTGTTTTTT. This codes for CAWSVGTREKLFF.

This clonotype came up many times. This chain links TRBV12-3 or TRBV12-4 with TRBJ2-1; TRBD1 matches 8 bases. J gave up 5 bases and V 3 bases, and 9 bases lay outside the gene matches. The CDR3 runs 16 residues. This CDR3 is CASSFHLGTGNNEQFF. CDR3 nucleotides: TGTGCCAGCAGTTTTCACCTCGGGACAGGTAACAATGAGCAGTTCTTC.

The chain has TRBV28 and TRBJ2-7; the D is unclear. V lost 2 bases, J lost 1 base, and 12 bases lay in between. Germline lookup yields CDR1 MDHEN and CDR2 SYDVKM. The CDR3 spans 15 residues. CDR3 loop: CASSLLAGVSYEQYF. The CDR3 DNA is TGTGCCAGCAGTTTACTTGCCGGAGTTTCCTACGAGCAGTACTTC.

This clonotype came up many times. This sequence joins TRBV5-1 and TRBJ2-1; TRBD1 is a possible D gene (5 bases). The germline V and J ends were trimmed by 4 bases and 3 bases, with 17 bases remaining between them. The CDR3 runs to 16 residues. Germline assignment: CDR1 SGHRS and CDR2 YFSETQ. The CDR3 region is CASSPLIAGHYNEQFF. The CDR3 region has the DNA TGCGCCAGCAGCCCCCTTATAGCAGGGCACTACAATGAGCAGTTCTTC.

As to this clonotype: A much larger clone differs from this one at a single base, so this may be a read error. The chain has TRBV20-1 and TRBJ2-3, with 9 bases that match TRBD2. The V segment lost 0 bases and the J segment 4 bases; nucleotides outside the gene matches: 14. Germline values: CDR1 DFQATT, CDR2 SNEGSKA (reference sequence). The CDR3 spans 18 residues. CDR3 nucleotides: TGCAGTGCTAGAGATTGCGGGAGGGCCTGGCTTCGTCCAGATACGCAGTATTTT. This gives the protein CSARDCGRAWLRPDTQYF.

This CDR3 reads CASSWTAGEKLFF. In DNA form, the CDR3 reads TGCGCCAGCAGCTGGACGGCCGGAGAAAAACTGTTTTTT. The rearrangement joins TRBV5-1 to TRBJ1-4; D is undetermined. This CDR3 has 13 residues. Germline V CDR1 and CDR2: SGHRS, YFSETQ. Trimming stripped 3 bases from V and 8 bases from J, with 11 bases between.

This clonotype has a count of ten or more. The rearrangement joins TRBV10-3 to TRBJ1-1; perhaps TRBD1 as D (6 bases). Trimming took 0 bases from V and 4 from J, leaving 9 bases between them. Germline CDR1 is ENHRY and CDR2 is SYGVKD. This CDR3 contains 14 residues. In DNA form, the CDR3 reads TGTGCCATCAGTGAGTCTGGGGGGCGCACTGAAGCTTTCTTT. Translation: CAISESGGRTEAFF.

This clonotype was recorded many times. V gene TRBV12-3 or TRBV12-4 combines with J gene TRBJ2-4; D perhaps matches TRBD1 (7 bases). This CDR3 contains 14 residues. Between the trimmed V and J ends, which lost 6 bases and 1 base, there was a span of 10 bases. The CDR3 bases are TGTGCCAGCAGGCCAGGGGGGGCCAAAAACATTCAGTACTTC. It translates to CASRPGGAKNIQYF.

This clonotype was seen at least ten times. The rearrangement uses TRBV25-1 and TRBJ2-7, with D possibly being TRBD1 (6 bases). The CDR3 contains 13 residues. The V gene's germline CDR1 is MGHDK and CDR2 SYGVNS. Trimming took off 6 bases at V and 3 bases at J, with 12 bases between the two ends. The CDR3 nucleotides read TGTGCCAGCAGCCTCCAGGGGAACTACGAGCAGTACTTC. Translating gives CASSLQGNYEQYF.